This T cell receptor beta chain appears in the sequencing data of a study of blood T cell repertoires in COVID-19 (dated by TCRdb to 2019 to 2021). Context from the whole study: Samples covering the acute and convalescent phases of COVID-19 were provided by collaborators in the United States, Italy and Spain. Deeply sampled blood TCRbeta repertoires from subjects exposed to, actively infected with, or recovered from COVID-19 were included in the dataset. Where available, HLA class I and class II types were taken from metadata supplied by the sample provider and were not determined by assay-based typing. The repertoires were released in a freely available public database intended as a resource for research on the immune response to SARS-CoV-2. The prospective study material was composed of cDNA or gDNA derived from T cells, B-cell-depleted T cells, or PBMCs. Samples came from the ongoing ImmuneRACE study (first 160 participants) plus 1,254 subjects from 6 global collaborators. The sample metadata nearly always contained a de-identified subject ID, COVID-19 status, age in years and sex. What the study reported, not specific to this receptor: The amount of clinical and demographic metadata varied by source and participant and was provided uncurated.

V is reduced by 0 bases and J by 7 bases, leaving a spacing of 10 bases between them. Inclusive of the bounding cysteine and phenylalanine, the CDR3 is 13 residues long. The read is trimmed to its CDR3 DNA, 39 bases read in frame from base 1. CDR1 LNHNV and CDR2 YYDKDF were looked up in the germline V gene (reference sequence). Concerning this clone: Its antigen target is currently unknown. The sample holds no much larger clone one base away, and base qualities are not on file.

The immunoSEQ Assay, a bias-controlled multiplex PCR, was used to amplify TCRbeta CDR3 regions from genomic DNA. In the paper's pipeline: The number of nucleated cells in each sample was estimated from the amplification of reference gene primers within the assay. To quantify the absolute abundance of each unique TCRbeta CDR3 rearrangement, sequence reads were collapsed and filtered. Productive Simpson clonality was computed per sample as the square root of Simpson's diversity index over productive rearrangements. TCRdb obtained this table from immuneACCESS and retained in-frame rearrangements with V and J assigned. These tables miss some clones; where compared with another copy, unresolved V genes account for less than half of the shortfall, and the remainder is unexplained. Clonal size and the V and J genes are those of that table, whereas D and trimming came from the DNA. Across this sample there are around 260,000 clones, with 80% to 90% seen only once. Approximately 4% of the sample belongs to the ten largest clones.

Enrolling through a virtual design, the prospective study's participants ranged in age from roughly 18 to 100 years and lived across roughly 24 United States geographic areas. Cohort assignment in the prospective study relied on participant-reported clinical history from a screening survey and a study questionnaire. For ImmuneRACE Cohort 3, a participant was defined as recovered based on two consecutive negative NP/OP PCR tests, clearance by a healthcare professional, or resolution of symptoms. In the prospective study, mobile phlebotomists collected whole blood, serum and a nasopharyngeal or oropharyngeal swab from each participant. Participants in the prospective study had the option to provide additional blood draws and questionnaires over an approximately 2-month period. Blood samples from the prospective study were shipped frozen or at room temperature prior to DNA extraction.

The receptor chain draws on TRBV15 and TRBJ2-7; the D segment could be TRBD1, given 6 matching bases. The TCR was taken from a woman under 40 who had recovered from COVID-19. Material: PBMCs or T cells enriched from blood (not recorded which). The DNA sequence is as follows: TGTGCCACCAGCAGAGATCCAGGGGTAGAGCAGTACTTC. Its product reads: CATSRDPGVEQYF.